A single sample is the source of the 30 T cell receptor beta chains below, sequenced in a study of T cell responses to AZD1222 COVID-19 vaccine. Sequencing used immunoSEQ multiplex PCR; TCRdb keeps in-frame clones, though not all of them. The repertoire holds about 120,000 clones, with 86% as singletons. The specimen was peripheral blood, collected 28 days after the second AZD1222 dose. The receptors shown here come from an adult who received the AZD1222 COVID-19 vaccine.

The chain uses TRBV6-2 or TRBV6-3 and TRBJ2-5; a possible D gene is TRBD1 (6 bases). The CDR3 totals 15 residues. From germline, CDR1 is MNHEY and CDR2 SVGEGT. The V end was cut by 6 bases, the J end by 5 bases, with 19 bases between. The CDR3 loop reads CASSPRVRGSETQYF. The CDR3 bases are TGTGCCAGCAGCCCTCGAGTCAGGGGCTCGGAGACCCAGTACTTC.

This chain uses TRBV30 with TRBJ1-6, with 7 bases lining up with TRBD1. CDR1 GTSNPN and CDR2 SVGIG come from the germline V gene (reference sequence). The CDR3 is 15 amino acids. DNA for the CDR3: TGTGCTCAGACACAGGGGAGCTCCTATAATTCACCCCTCCACTTT. Amino acid sequence: CAQTQGSSYNSPLHF.

The V call is TRBV11-3, the J call TRBJ1-1; D gene ambiguous. In germline, CDR1 is SGHNT, CDR2 YENEEA. CDR3 length: 13 residues. V was clipped by 5 bases and J by 1 base, with 8 bases between them. CDR3 residues: CASSPGGNTEAFF. The CDR3 DNA sequence: TGTGCCAGCAGCCCAGGAGGGAACACTGAAGCTTTCTTT.

The gene calls are TRBV14 and TRBJ2-7; D gene ambiguous. V was shortened by 1 base and J by 4 bases, with 5 bases between the two germline ends. Germline loops: CDR1 SGHDN, CDR2 FVKESK. The CDR3 consists of 12 residues. CDR3 DNA: TGTGCCAGCAGCCAAGTTTATTACGAGCAGTACTTC. As protein: CASSQVYYEQYF.

The rearrangement links TRBV18 to TRBJ1-4; D remains unclear. The CDR3 extends over 13 amino acids. Deletions cut 3 bases from V and 6 bases from J, with 8 bases between. Germline loops: CDR1 KGHSH, CDR2 LQKENI. The CDR3 loop is CASSPWEDEKLFF. CDR3 in DNA: TGTGCCAGCTCACCTTGGGAAGATGAAAAACTGTTTTTT.

The rearrangement links TRBV25-1 to TRBJ1-1; possibly TRBD1 for D (6 bases). This CDR3 is built from 14 residues. The ends were cut back, 3 bases at V and 4 bases at J, with 12 bases in the middle. From germline, CDR1 is MGHDK and CDR2 SYGVNS. CDR3 protein: CASSEGGLGTEAFF. CDR3 nucleotide sequence: TGTGCCAGCAGTGAGGGGGGGCTGGGCACTGAAGCTTTCTTT.

The chain carries TRBV6-5 and TRBJ1-1; D remains ambiguous. The V and J ends lost 1 base and 1 base respectively, with 4 bases between them. The germline V gene encodes CDR1 MNHEY and CDR2 SVGAGI. The CDR3 runs to 13 residues. The CDR3 here is CASSYWENTEAFF. Written as DNA, the CDR3 is TGTGCCAGCAGTTACTGGGAGAACACTGAAGCTTTCTTT.

The J gene is TRBJ2-7, the V gene TRBV6-5; TRBD1 aligns across 7 bases. The CDR3 is 15 amino acids. With V trimmed by 0 bases and J by 3 bases, 5 bases remained unmatched. Germline CDR1 MNHEY, CDR2 SVGAGI. DNA for the CDR3: TGTGCCAGCAGTTACTCGGCTTACAGGGGCTACGAGCAGTACTTC. Protein: CASSYSAYRGYEQYF.

The chain is built from TRBV4-1 and TRBJ2-2, with 10 bases matching TRBD2. V was pared by 5 bases and J by 7 bases, with 10 bases of the junction left unmatched. CDR1 and CDR2 from the germline V gene are MGHRA and YSYEKL. The CDR3 runs 16 residues. The DNA for the CDR3 is TGCGCCAGCAGCTATCGACTAGCGGGCGCAGTCGGGGAGCTGTTTTTT. Amino acid sequence: CASSYRLAGAVGELFF.

The chain recombines TRBV7-2 with TRBJ1-2; 7 nucleotides match TRBD1. V was clipped by 1 base and J by 4 bases; unmatched bases: 9. Germline V gene lookup returns CDR1 SGHTA and CDR2 FQGNSA. The CDR3 sequence is 16 residues long. The CDR3 DNA reads TGTGCCAGCAGCTTAGTAGGTACAGGGGCCCTCTATGGCTACACCTTC. This gives the protein CASSLVGTGALYGYTF.

This chain connects TRBV11-2 to TRBJ2-7; D ambiguous. Germline loops: CDR1 SGHAT, CDR2 FQNNGV. The V gene lost 1 base and the J gene lost 1 base, with 11 bases spanning the gap. The CDR3 is 15 residues long. The DNA for the CDR3 is TGTGCCAGCAGCTTAGCTATCATGGGTTCCTACGAGCAGTACTTC. Protein: CASSLAIMGSYEQYF.

The chain uses TRBV4-1 and TRBJ2-4; D possibly corresponds to TRBD1 (6 bases). Trimming took 0 bases from V and 3 from J, leaving 15 bases between them. CDR3 length: 17 amino acids. Per the germline V gene, CDR1 is MGHRA and CDR2 is YSYEKL. The CDR3 DNA is TGCGCCAGCAGCCAAGAGGACAGCACGACGGGCAAAAACATTCAGTACTTC. Amino acids: CASSQEDSTTGKNIQYF.

The chain couples TRBV30 to TRBJ1-5; a weak D match, TRBD1 (6 bases). The CDR3 totals 13 residues. Germline CDR1 and CDR2: GTSNPN and SVGIG (reference sequence). Trimming cost V 1 base and J 4 bases, with 8 bases left between them. The CDR3 region has the DNA TGTGCCTGGAGTGGGGGGGCGAATCAGCCCCAGCATTTT. This translates into CAWSGGANQPQHF.

The rearrangement links TRBV4-1 to TRBJ2-7, with 8 bases that match TRBD2. The CDR3 loop spans 14 amino acids. CDR1 is MGHRA and CDR2 is YSYEKL in the germline V gene. V shed 9 bases and J 0 bases; nucleotides not matched to a gene: 7. In nucleotides, the CDR3 is TGCGCCAGAGGACGGGGGGGCAGCTCCTACGAGCAGTACTTC. Amino acid sequence: CARGRGGSSYEQYF.

The genes are TRBV19 and TRBJ1-5; D ambiguous. Germline CDR1 is LNHDA and CDR2 is SQIVND (reference sequence). V was clipped by 7 bases and J by 2 bases, with 9 bases between them. The CDR3 is 13 amino acids. The CDR3 nucleotides are TGTGCCAGTAAGGGCGGGGGCAATCAGCCCCAGCATTTT. Amino acid sequence: CASKGGGNQPQHF.

The V and J genes are TRBV7-9 and TRBJ2-7; D might be TRBD1 (6 bases). In germline, CDR1 is SEHNR, CDR2 FQNEAQ (reference sequence). Trimming left V 4 bases short and J 4 bases short, with 23 bases between. The CDR3 runs to 17 residues. The CDR3 is CASSSYPGTTPNYEQYF. The DNA of the CDR3 is TGTGCCAGCAGCTCCTACCCGGGGACAACTCCAAATTACGAGCAGTACTTC.

For the CDR3, the DNA is TGTGCCAGTACCAATACGGGTTTCTATGGCTACACCTTC. As protein: CASTNTGFYGYTF. The chain couples TRBV19 to TRBJ1-2, with D unresolved. CDR3 length: 13 amino acids. The V gene's germline CDR1 is LNHDA and CDR2 SQIVND (reference sequence). Trimming took 7 bases from V and 4 from J, leaving 13 bases between them.

V and J are TRBV4-1 and TRBJ1-1; 8 nucleotides align to TRBD1. V lost 5 bases to trimming and J lost 0 bases; unmatched junction nucleotides: 8. This CDR3 is built from 16 residues. In germline, CDR1 is MGHRA, CDR2 YSYEKL. In nucleotides, the CDR3 is TGCGCCAGCAGCTCCCGGGACAGGAACATGAACACTGAAGCTTTCTTT. Its translation is CASSSRDRNMNTEAFF.

The chain links TRBV11-2 to TRBJ1-1; D is undetermined. CDR3 size: 13 residues. CDR1 is SGHAT and CDR2 is FQNNGV in the germline V gene. Trimming removed 0 bases at V and 4 bases at J, with 6 bases between. The CDR3 sequence: CASSLDKVTEAFF. The CDR3 coding sequence is TGTGCCAGCAGCTTAGATAAGGTCACTGAAGCTTTCTTT.

The J gene is TRBJ2-3, the V gene TRBV5-1; the D gene could be TRBD1 or TRBD2 (6 bases each). This CDR3 comprises 15 residues. V was trimmed by 3 bases and J by 2 bases, leaving 13 bases between them. Looked up from germline, CDR1 is SGHRS and CDR2 is YFSETQ. The CDR3 region has the DNA TGCGCCAGCAGCTATGGTGGGGGGCACACAGATACGCAGTATTTT. It codes for CASSYGGGHTDTQYF.

The V call is TRBV7-8, the J call TRBJ2-1; 8 nucleotides line up with TRBD2. CDR1 is SGHVS, CDR2 FQNEAQ, per germline. Losses at the gene ends were 1 base for V and 0 bases for J; bases not matched to a gene: 8. The CDR3 extends over 18 amino acids. CDR3 loop: CASSLGVRGASSYNEQFF. CDR3 in DNA: TGTGCCAGCAGCTTAGGAGTGCGGGGGGCTAGCTCCTACAATGAGCAGTTCTTC.

This chain joins TRBV6-6 and TRBJ2-1; maybe TRBD2 (6 bases). The germline V gene has CDR1 MNHNY and CDR2 SVGAGI (reference sequence). With 8 bases removed from V and 4 bases from J, the gap between germline ends came to 12 bases. The CDR3 sequence is 13 residues long. The CDR3 DNA follows: TGTGCCAGCGTGGGGGGAGCTTACAATGAGCAGTTCTTC. As protein: CASVGGAYNEQFF.

The J gene is TRBJ1-5, the V gene TRBV6-2 or TRBV6-3; D remains ambiguous. The germline gives CDR1 MNHEY, CDR2 SVGEGT. The CDR3 length is 14 residues. Trimming removed 0 bases from V and 5 bases from J, with 8 bases in between. CDR3 protein: CASSYSKRDQPQHF. DNA of the CDR3: TGTGCCAGCAGTTACTCGAAAAGGGATCAGCCCCAGCATTTT.

Concerning this clone: The identical CDR3 is also encoded by other nucleotide sequences in the sample. The CDR3 reads CASSEPGNEKLFF. The CDR3 region has the DNA TGTGCCAGCAGTGAACCCGGTAATGAAAAACTGTTTTTT. This rearrangement joins TRBV25-1 to TRBJ1-4; D is undetermined. CDR3 length equals 13 residues. CDR1 MGHDK and CDR2 SYGVNS come from the germline V gene. With 2 bases removed from V and 4 bases from J, the gap between germline ends came to 5 bases.

The chain recombines TRBV12-3 or TRBV12-4 with TRBJ1-2, with D tentatively TRBD1 (6 bases). CDR3 length: 12 residues. The V gene lost 6 bases and the J gene lost 11 bases, with 16 bases spanning the gap. The CDR3 DNA is TGTGCCAGCAGCGACCACAGGGATAGGTACACCTTC. It is translated as CASSDHRDRYTF.

V gene TRBV6-5 combines with J gene TRBJ1-5; D uncertain. Trimming removed 2 bases from V and 6 bases from J, with 17 bases in between. CDR3 length equals 16 residues. CDR1 is MNHEY and CDR2 is SVGAGI in the germline V gene. The CDR3 bases are TGTGCCAGCAGTTACGTTTCGTCCTTGGGAGGTCAGCCCCAGCATTTT. This sequence encodes CASSYVSSLGGQPQHF.

The chain couples TRBV6-2 or TRBV6-3 to TRBJ1-1; perhaps TRBD1 as D (6 bases). Germline CDR1 MNHEY, CDR2 SVGEGT. This CDR3 region has 15 residues. Trimming removed 5 bases from V and 4 bases from J, with 17 bases in between. CDR3 DNA: TGTGCCAGCAGTGACCAGGGGTTGTGGGGCACTGAAGCTTTCTTT. This translates into CASSDQGLWGTEAFF.

This chain connects TRBV6-1 to TRBJ1-2; 12 bases line up with TRBD1. CDR3 length equals 16 residues. The V segment lost 3 bases and the J segment 7 bases; nucleotides outside the gene matches: 9. CDR1 is MNHNS, CDR2 SASEGT, per germline. Written as DNA, the CDR3 is TGTGCCAGCAGTGATGGTCCCGGGACAGGGGGCGTTGGCTACACCTTC. This sequence encodes CASSDGPGTGGVGYTF.

The V call is TRBV10-1, the J call TRBJ1-2; D remains ambiguous. V lost 7 bases and J 0 bases, leaving 12 bases between the germline ends. CDR1 is WNHNN, CDR2 SYGVQD, per germline (reference sequence). The CDR3 is 14 amino acids. CDR3 residues: CASTPGHTNYGYTF. The CDR3 nucleotides are TGCGCCAGCACCCCGGGCCACACTAACTATGGCTACACCTTC.

This clone appeared once. The gene calls are TRBV27 and TRBJ2-2, with 10 bases lining up with TRBD2. In germline, CDR1 is MNHEY, CDR2 SMNVEV (reference sequence). With V trimmed by 1 base and J by 9 bases, 8 bases remained unmatched. This CDR3 has 16 residues. CDR3 in amino acids: CASSLLLTSGSRELFF. In DNA, the CDR3 is TGTGCCAGCAGTTTATTACTGACTAGCGGGTCCCGGGAGCTGTTTTTT.